The next 9 T cell receptor beta chains were all read from a single sample in a study of blood T cells in healthy people across ages. It was with a sample-barcoded 5' primer and a J-beta primer mix that a second PCR of roughly 7 to 12 cycles was run. TCRdb used MiXCR to reprocess the 5' RACE reads, holding one entry per CDR3 protein. This sample has roughly 700,000 distinct CDR3 sequences, with around a quarter found just once. These data were likewise used in another study, on T cells of mothers and their children.

The sequenced sample consisted of blood. These receptors all come from a boy younger than 18 in good health.

The CDR3 nucleotides are TGCGCCAGCAGCTTAGCGCGCTTTAGCGGGGGAGTTACGCAGTATTTT. Translation: CASSLARFSGGVTQYF. The chain has TRBV5-1 and TRBJ2-3; the match to TRBD2 covers 9 bases. Germline V gene lookup returns CDR1 SGHRS and CDR2 YFSETQ. Trimming removed 2 bases from V and 8 bases from J; junction bases left unmatched: 12. The CDR3 consists of 16 residues.

The rearrangement uses TRBV3-1 and TRBJ2-1, with 10 nucleotides matching TRBD2. V lost 0 bases to trimming and J lost 7 bases; unmatched junction nucleotides: 0. The CDR3 length is 14 residues. Germline V gives CDR1 LGHDT, CDR2 YNNKEL (reference sequence). CDR3 bases: TGTGCCAGCAGCCAAGAACTAGCGGGGAATGAGCAGTTCTTC. It encodes CASSQELAGNEQFF.

This clonotype was seen only a few times. This chain links TRBV4-2 with TRBJ1-3; D ambiguous. Looked up from germline, CDR1 is LGHNA and CDR2 is YNFKEQ. V lost 2 bases, J lost 0 bases, and 11 bases lay in between. The CDR3 is made up of 16 amino acids. CDR3: CASSQSAIYSGNTIYF. The CDR3 coding sequence is TGTGCCAGCAGCCAAAGCGCGATCTACTCTGGAAACACCATATATTTT.

The CDR3 loop is CASSPTEGRWGDTQYF. The CDR3 coding sequence is TGTGCCAGCAGCCCGACCGAGGGACGGTGGGGAGATACGCAGTATTTT. This sequence joins TRBV9 and TRBJ2-3; possibly TRBD1 or TRBD2 for D (5 bases each). This CDR3 comprises 16 residues. The germline CDR1 and CDR2 sequences are SGDLS and YYNGEE. Deletions cut 4 bases from V and 5 bases from J, with 20 bases between. The full variable domain, rest sourced from reference TRBV9 and TRBJ2-3, is DSGVTQTPKHLITATGQRVTLRCSPRSGDLSVYWYQQSLDQGLQFLIQYYNGEERAKGNILERFSAQQFPDLHSELNLSSLELGDSALYFCASSPTEGRWGDTQYFGPGTRLTVL.

CDR3 protein: CSGLEQGGTEAFF. The CDR3 nucleotides read TGCAGCGGGCTCGAACAGGGGGGCACTGAAGCTTTCTTT. This chain joins TRBV29-1 and TRBJ1-1; 8 bases fit TRBD1. The ends lost 7 bases at V and 4 bases at J; junction bases unmatched: 8. This CDR3 has 13 amino acids. Germline assignment: CDR1 SQVTM and CDR2 ANQGSEA.

This clonotype was counted between two and nine times. V is TRBV6-2 or TRBV6-3 and J is TRBJ2-2; the D gene is possibly TRBD2 (5 bases). Germline values: CDR1 MNHEY, CDR2 SVGEGT. Trimming removed 2 bases at V and 4 bases at J, with 5 bases between. CDR3 length equals 13 residues. CDR3 nucleotides: TGTGCCAGCAGTTACGCGGGCACCGGGGAGCTGTTTTTT. It translates to CASSYAGTGELFF.

This clonotype came up a few times. V gene TRBV5-1 combines with J gene TRBJ2-7, with D uncertain. Trimming stripped 3 bases from V and 3 bases from J, with 10 bases between. Germline CDR1 and CDR2: SGHRS and YFSETQ. The CDR3 totals 13 residues. CDR3 nucleotide sequence: TGCGCCAGCAGCTACGACACAAACTACGAGCAGTACTTC. Translating it yields CASSYDTNYEQYF.

This clonotype was seen a handful of times. The chain combines TRBV6-6 with TRBJ2-5, with D tentatively TRBD1 (6 bases). Trimming pared 2 bases from V and 5 bases from J, leaving 12 bases between. This CDR3 has 14 residues. Germline loops: CDR1 MNHNY, CDR2 SVGAGI (reference sequence). The CDR3 protein is CASSYKTGKETQYF. CDR3 sequence (DNA): TGTGCCAGCAGTTACAAGACAGGAAAGGAGACCCAGTACTTC.

The gene calls are TRBV25-1 and TRBJ2-3; D might be TRBD2 (5 bases). Germline V gene data show CDR1 as MGHDK and CDR2 as SYGVNS. The CDR3 spans 13 residues. V lost 5 bases and J lost 3, with 9 bases in between. The CDR3 bases are TGTGCCAGCAGTCGACCGGGGACAGATACGCAGTATTTT. Its protein is CASSRPGTDTQYF. Full variable domain (missing parts from reference TRBV25-1 and TRBJ2-3): EADIYQTPRYLVIGTGKKITLECSQTMGHDKMYWYQQDPGMELHLIHYSYGVNSTEKGDLSSESTVSRIRTEHFPLTLESARPSHTSQYLCASSRPGTDTQYFGPGTRLTVL.